A selection of T cell receptor beta chains follows, all from one sample in a study of blood T cells in healthy people across ages. TCRdb re-analysed the 5' RACE reads in MiXCR, keeping a single row per CDR3 protein. The sample shows roughly 1,000,000 distinct CDR3 sequences, 25% of them seen only once. These same data were also listed under a study on T cells of mothers and their children.

The sample taken for sequencing was blood. The receptor source for this set is a girl between 2 and 10 years old in good health. CDR3s include the opening cysteine and the closing phenylalanine or tryptophan. The D gene is left open where the match is weak. Only some rows state a clone size, as once, few, many or a class for expanded clones.

TRBJ2-3 TRBV20-1 once TRBD2 CSAGGPRGDTQYF TGCAGCGCGGGAGGGCCGAGGGGAGATACGCAGTATTTT
TRBJ2-7 TRBV7-2 few . CASSLDYLEQYF TGTGCCAGCAGCTTAGACTACTTAGAGCAGTACTTC
TRBJ2-2 TRBV11-2 few TRBD1 CASSSGTGPNTGELFF TGTGCCAGCAGCTCGGGGACAGGGCCTAACACCGGGGAGCTGTTTTTT
TRBJ2-1 TRBV11-2 . . CASSWSGATSYNEQFF TGTGCCAGCAGCTGGTCCGGGGCCACATCCTACAATGAGCAGTTCTTC
TRBJ2-1 TRBV4-1 . . CASSQVFEGTYNEQFF TGCGCCAGCAGCCAAGTCTTCGAGGGGACCTACAATGAGCAGTTCTTC
TRBJ2-5 TRBV7-3 few TRBD2 CASSSRLALGETQYF TGTGCCAGCAGCTCTAGACTAGCGCTAGGGGAGACCCAGTACTTC
TRBJ2-5 TRBV29-1 few TRBD2 CSVEHRLAGETQYF TGCAGCGTTGAACATAGGCTAGCGGGAGAGACCCAGTACTTC
TRBJ1-4 TRBV9 . . CASRPGAAGREKLFF TGTGCCAGCAGGCCTGGGGCCGCGGGGAGAGAAAAACTGTTTTTT
TRBJ2-2 TRBV4-1 few . CASSQDITGELFF TGCGCCAGCAGCCAAGACATCACCGGGGAGCTGTTTTTT
TRBJ1-2 TRBV28 . . CASRFSGTITGGYTF TGTGCCAGCAGGTTTTCCGGGACAATCACGGGAGGCTACACCTTC
TRBJ1-1 TRBV7-9 few . CASSAREGNTEAFF TGTGCCAGCAGCGCACGAGAGGGGAACACTGAAGCTTTCTTT
TRBJ2-7 TRBV28 few . CASLGRTRVDEQYF TGTGCCAGCCTAGGACGGACTCGGGTCGACGAGCAGTACTTC
TRBJ2-2 TRBV19 . . CASVTGNTGELFF TGTGCCAGTGTTACAGGGAACACCGGGGAGCTGTTTTTT
TRBJ2-1 TRBV9 . TRBD2 CASSVSGTGQQFF TGTGCCAGCAGCGTTAGCGGGACCGGGCAGCAGTTCTTC
TRBJ1-2 TRBV29-1 . . CSVTDNTYGYTF TGCAGCGTTACTGACAACACATATGGCTACACCTTC
TRBJ1-5 TRBV4-1 few . CASSHRAPDPNQPQHF TGCGCCAGCAGCCACCGGGCCCCGGATCCCAATCAGCCCCAGCATTTT
TRBJ2-1 TRBV7-9 many TRBD2 CASSFTGGNEQFF TGTGCCAGCAGTTTCACGGGGGGGAATGAGCAGTTCTTC